This T cell receptor (beta chain) originates from a study of T-cell memory formation after mild COVID-19. Study-wide points: The pre-infection memory compartment contained some responding clones, suggesting cross-reactive memory joined.

5'RACE primed from the constant segment yielded TCR alpha and TCR beta cDNA libraries bearing sample barcodes and UMIs. MiXCR was run by TCRdb on the 5' RACE reads, yielding one entry per CDR3 protein. The table includes around 300,000 distinct CDR3 sequences, about an eighth detected once. On this clonotype itself: Its antigen is as yet unknown.

Germline CDR1 LNHDA, CDR2 SQIVND (reference sequence). V was shortened by 7 bases and J by 2 bases, with 11 bases between the two germline ends. This CDR3 region has 13 residues. The rearrangement links TRBV19 to TRBJ1-1; D is unclear. This TCR was recovered from a man aged 18 to 30 who had mild COVID-19 (a few samples of this study predate the infection). Cell type and time point are not known. The material sequenced was PBMCs or a T cell subset sorted from them (not recorded which). The CDR3 nucleotides are TGTGCCAGTACTAAGGAGGGAAACACTGAAGCTTTCTTT. Translating it yields CASTKEGNTEAFF.